Presented here are 9 T cell receptor beta chains from one specimen sequenced in a study of post-analysis software for immune sequencing data. Study-wide points: Elevated frequency relative to controls characterized roughly 5 TRBV segments in patients, TRBV5-6, TRBV5-1 and TRBV20-1 among them.

Included in the TCR beta cDNA libraries were unique molecular identifiers. Via MiXCR, TCRdb re-called the PCR reads, giving one row per CDR3 protein. The repertoire consists of about 770,000 distinct CDR3 sequences, with about 43% occurring once and the leading ten covering 4.9%. These receptors' antigens are unknown. The sequencing input was blood. The receptors were gathered from a girl between 10 and 17 years old with multiple sclerosis.

The genes are TRBV6-2 or TRBV6-3 and TRBJ2-3, with D perhaps matching TRBD2 (6 bases). There are 11 residues in the CDR3. CDR1 is MNHEY and CDR2 is SVGEGT in the germline V gene. Trimming removed 5 bases from V and 7 bases from J, with 7 bases in between. The CDR3 protein is CASSREHTQYF. The CDR3 bases are TGTGCCAGCAGTCGGGAGCATACGCAGTATTTT.

The chain uses TRBV6-2 or TRBV6-3 and TRBJ2-7; TRBD2 might be the D (5 bases). This CDR3 spans 16 amino acids. From germline, CDR1 is MNHEY and CDR2 SVGEGT. V lost 0 bases to trimming and J lost 0 bases, with 12 bases between them. The chain's CDR3 is CASSYSGSRFSYEQYF. CDR3 bases: TGTGCCAGCAGTTACTCGGGGAGCCGATTCTCCTACGAGCAGTACTTC.

J is TRBJ1-2 and V is TRBV7-9, with D hard to call. The germline gives CDR1 SEHNR, CDR2 FQNEAQ (reference sequence). This CDR3 has 16 residues. Trimming stripped 1 base from V and 2 bases from J, with 14 bases between. The CDR3 here is CASSLEATAINYGYTF. The CDR3 DNA sequence: TGTGCCAGCAGCTTAGAAGCAACAGCAATAAACTATGGCTACACCTTC.

On this clonotype itself: The junction and the germline gene differ at one end; a read error may be behind it. The chain combines TRBV25-1 with TRBJ2-7; perhaps TRBD2 as D (5 bases). CDR3 length: 14 amino acids. Germline V lookup: CDR1 MGHDK, CDR2 SYGVNS. CDR3 loop: CASSAPGLPYEQDF. CDR3 nucleotides: TGTGCCAGCAGTGCGCCGGGATTACCCTACGAGCAGGACTTC.

The chain combines TRBV7-9 with TRBJ2-3; no definite D call. The CDR3 runs to 14 residues. Looked up from germline, CDR1 is SEHNR and CDR2 is FQNEAQ (reference sequence). The V end lost 5 bases, the J end lost 1 base, and 10 bases lay between the germline ends. The CDR3 DNA sequence: TGTGCCAGCAGCACAGAGGATGGCACAGATACGCAGTATTTT. It specifies CASSTEDGTDTQYF. Drawing the rest from reference TRBV7-9 and TRBJ2-3, the complete variable domain is DTGVSQNPRHKITKRGQNVTFRCDPISEHNRLYWYRQTLGQGPEFLTYFQNEAQLEKSRLLSDRFSAERPKGSFSTLEIQRTEQGDSAMYLCASSTEDGTDTQYFGPGTRLTVL.

This clonotype was detected only a few times. The chain carries TRBV7-2 and TRBJ2-5, with D perhaps matching TRBD2 (5 bases). Germline V CDR1 and CDR2: SGHTA, FQGNSA. V was clipped by 3 bases and J by 6 bases, with 14 bases between them. This CDR3 is 14 amino acids long. The CDR3 DNA sequence: TGTGCCAGCAGCTTCCGGGATCGTCGGCAGACCCAGTACTTC. Its protein product is CASSFRDRRQTQYF.

The CDR3 bases are TGTGCCAGCAGCTTAGCCCTAGGACTACTATCCGACGAGCAGTACTTC. This codes for CASSLALGLLSDEQYF. The rearrangement joins TRBV11-2 to TRBJ2-7; a possible D gene is TRBD2 (6 bases). V lost 1 base, J lost 5 bases, and 18 bases lay in between. The CDR3 is 16 amino acids. From germline, CDR1 is SGHAT and CDR2 FQNNGV. The variable domain in full, with the rest retrieved from reference TRBV11-2 and TRBJ2-7, is EAGVAQSPRYKIIEKRQSVAFWCNPISGHATLYWYQQILGQGPKLLIQFQNNGVVDDSQLPKDRFSAERLKGVDSTLKIQPAKLEDSAVYLCASSLALGLLSDEQYFGPGTRLTVT.

This clonotype was counted a few times. The V and J genes are TRBV28 and TRBJ2-7; 8 bases are a match to TRBD1. Germline V gives CDR1 MDHEN, CDR2 SYDVKM. The CDR3 is made up of 14 amino acids. Trimming took 5 bases from V and 4 from J; bases not matched to a gene: 7. CDR3 sequence (DNA): TGTGCCAGCAGTCCAGGGACAGGCATATACGAGCAGTACTTC. This gives the protein CASSPGTGIYEQYF.

The CDR3 DNA sequence: TGTGCCAGCAGTCCCCGGGCGCTTAACTATGGCTACACCTTC. It specifies CASSPRALNYGYTF. The chain uses TRBV27 and TRBJ1-2; D not resolved. V dropped 5 bases and J dropped 1 base, with 11 bases sitting between them. CDR1 and CDR2 (germline): MNHEY, SMNVEV (reference sequence). The CDR3 spans 14 residues.